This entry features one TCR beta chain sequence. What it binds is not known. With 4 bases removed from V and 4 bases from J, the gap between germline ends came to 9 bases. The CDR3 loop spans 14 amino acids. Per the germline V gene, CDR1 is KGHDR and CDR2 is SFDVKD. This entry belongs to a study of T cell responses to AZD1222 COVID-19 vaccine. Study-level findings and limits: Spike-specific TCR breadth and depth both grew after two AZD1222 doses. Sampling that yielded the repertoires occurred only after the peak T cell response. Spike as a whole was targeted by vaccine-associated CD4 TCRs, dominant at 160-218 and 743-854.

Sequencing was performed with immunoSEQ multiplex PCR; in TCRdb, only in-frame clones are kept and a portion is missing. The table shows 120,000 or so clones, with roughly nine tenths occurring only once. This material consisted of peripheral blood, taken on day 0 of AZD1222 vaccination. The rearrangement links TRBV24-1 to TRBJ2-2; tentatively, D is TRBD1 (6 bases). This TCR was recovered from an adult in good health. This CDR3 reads CATSDTRGTGELFF. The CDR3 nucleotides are TGTGCCACCAGTGACACCAGGGGCACCGGGGAGCTGTTTTTT.